The entry below gives a single TCR beta chain sequence along with its context. The target antigen is unknown. Produced via immunoSEQ multiplex PCR; TCRdb's table is partial and in-frame only. Among about 52,000 clones, roughly 89% were seen once, and the ten largest hold about 20%. The sample is drawn from a study of T cells in localized non-small cell lung cancer. General study findings and limits: Higher blood T cell density tracked longer overall survival. T cell clonality was highest in uninvolved adjacent lung, above tumor. A median of about 60 of the top 100 tumor clones appeared in adjacent lung, which was paired and uninvolved. Because sequencing included only one region (of the tumor), heterogeneity remains possible.

This sample comprised peripheral blood, obtained before any cancer treatment. This sequence was found in a male donor at least 60 years old with stage III squamous cell lung carcinoma.

In DNA, the CDR3 is TGCGCCAGCAGCTTGGAGACAGGGCGCTCACCCCTCCACTTT. Translating gives CASSLETGRSPLHF. The gene calls are TRBV5-1 and TRBJ1-6; 7 nucleotides line up with TRBD1. The length of the CDR3 is 14 residues. Per the germline V gene, CDR1 is SGHRS and CDR2 is YFSETQ. V shed 0 bases and J 10 bases; nucleotides not matched to a gene: 4.